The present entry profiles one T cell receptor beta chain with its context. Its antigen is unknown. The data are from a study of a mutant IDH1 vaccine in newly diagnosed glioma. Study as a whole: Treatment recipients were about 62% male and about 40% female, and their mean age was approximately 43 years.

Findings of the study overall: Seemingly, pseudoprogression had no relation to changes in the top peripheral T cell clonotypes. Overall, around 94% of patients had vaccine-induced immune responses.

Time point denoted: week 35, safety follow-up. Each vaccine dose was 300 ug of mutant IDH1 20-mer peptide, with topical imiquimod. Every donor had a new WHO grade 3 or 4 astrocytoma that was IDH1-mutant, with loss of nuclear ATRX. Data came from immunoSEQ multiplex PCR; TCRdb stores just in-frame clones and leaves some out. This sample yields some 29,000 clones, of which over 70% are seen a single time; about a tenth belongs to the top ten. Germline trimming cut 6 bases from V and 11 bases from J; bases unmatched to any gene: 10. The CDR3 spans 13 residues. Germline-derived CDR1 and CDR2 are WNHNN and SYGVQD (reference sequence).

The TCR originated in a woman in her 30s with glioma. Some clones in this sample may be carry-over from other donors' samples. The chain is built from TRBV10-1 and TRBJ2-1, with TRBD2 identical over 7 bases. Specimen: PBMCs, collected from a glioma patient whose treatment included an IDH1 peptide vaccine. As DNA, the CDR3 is TGCGCCAGCAGCGTGACTGGGGGAGGGAAGCAGTTCTTC. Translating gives CASSVTGGGKQFF.